These 22 T cell receptor beta chains were sequenced from one sample in a study of T cell changes during pregnancy in multiple sclerosis. Assay used: immunoSEQ multiplex PCR; TCRdb lists only in-frame clones, some missing. The top ten clones hold around 1.7% of a sample with around 95,000 clones, 94% of them seen once. Sample: peripheral blood, taken after pregnancy. Receptors were obtained from a female donor in good health, enrolled as a control in a pregnancy study.

The rearrangement joins TRBV11-3 to TRBJ1-1; 8 positions match TRBD1. CDR3 length: 15 amino acids. After removal of 5 bases from V and 3 bases from J, the junction contained 8 bases not matched to a gene. Germline CDR1 is SGHNT and CDR2 is YENEEA. CDR3 residues: CASSPGTGRDTEAFF. CDR3 DNA: TGTGCCAGCAGCCCGGGGACAGGTCGGGACACTGAAGCTTTCTTT.

The rearrangement uses TRBV28 and TRBJ2-5, with D possibly being TRBD1 (6 bases). Trimming took off 5 bases at V and 9 bases at J, with 10 bases between the two ends. Germline-derived CDR1 and CDR2 are MDHEN and SYDVKM. The CDR3 spans 11 residues. CDR3 sequence (DNA): TGTGCCAGCAGTCAGTCAGGGGCCCAGTACTTC. Its protein is CASSQSGAQYF.

This clone was recorded only once. This chain links TRBV6-1 with TRBJ1-1; 11 bases agree with TRBD1. The CDR3 covers 16 residues. V gave up 4 bases and J gave up 2 bases; unmatched junction bases: 6. Germline V CDR1 and CDR2: MNHNS, SASEGT. The CDR3 is CASSVQDRGLNTEAFF. The CDR3 nucleotides are TGTGCCAGCAGTGTACAGGACAGGGGGCTAAACACTGAAGCTTTCTTT.

The genes are TRBV21-1 and TRBJ2-1; the DNA was not used to check the table's D call, TRBD2. TRBV21-1 is annotated as a pseudogene. The CDR3 sequence is 15 residues long. The CDR3 coding sequence is TGTGCCAGCAGCAAACGGCCTGGAGACGTTTGGGAGCAGTTCTTC. Residues: CASSKRPGDVWEQFF.

The gene calls are TRBV6-4 and TRBJ2-1; possible D gene TRBD2, 5 bases. The CDR3 extends over 14 amino acids. Looked up from germline, CDR1 is MRHNA and CDR2 is SNTAGT. Trimming stripped 4 bases from V and 5 bases from J, with 12 bases between. The CDR3 here is CASSGGGHNNEQFF. CDR3 DNA: TGTGCCAGCAGTGGTGGCGGGCATAACAATGAGCAGTTCTTC.

This sequence joins TRBV25-1 and TRBJ2-1; the D is unclear. This CDR3 is 11 amino acids long. The V gene lost 3 bases and the J gene lost 8 bases, with 5 bases spanning the gap. CDR1 and CDR2 from the germline V gene are MGHDK and SYGVNS. The CDR3 region is CASSDSYEQFF. The CDR3 bases are TGTGCCAGCAGTGACTCTTATGAGCAGTTCTTC. Supplemented by reference TRBV25-1 and TRBJ2-1, the full variable domain reads EADIYQTPRYLVIGTGKKITLECSQTMGHDKMYWYQQDPGMELHLIHYSYGVNSTEKGDLSSESTVSRIRTEHFPLTLESARPSHTSQYLCASSDSYEQFFGPGTRLTVL.

This chain joins TRBV7-9 and TRBJ2-1; a weak D match, TRBD2 (6 bases). In germline, CDR1 is SEHNR, CDR2 FQNEAQ (reference sequence). The V and J ends lost 4 bases and 4 bases respectively, with 14 bases between them. The CDR3 has 15 residues. DNA for the CDR3: TGTGCCAGCAGCTCCCCCAGGGCGGGGTACAATGAGCAGTTCTTC. Its translation: CASSSPRAGYNEQFF.

The rearrangement joins TRBV7-6 to TRBJ1-4; D may be TRBD1 (6 bases). From germline, CDR1 is SGHVS and CDR2 FNYEAQ. The V gene lost 3 bases and the J gene lost 0 bases, with 8 bases spanning the gap. There are 15 residues in the CDR3. This CDR3 reads CASSLAGATNEKLFF. DNA for the CDR3: TGTGCCAGCAGCTTGGCAGGGGCAACTAATGAAAAACTGTTTTTT.

The V and J genes are TRBV6-1 and TRBJ1-3; perhaps TRBD1 as D (6 bases). The CDR3 consists of 17 residues. CDR1 is MNHNS, CDR2 SASEGT, per germline. V was pared by 4 bases and J by 2 bases, with 18 bases between. In DNA, the CDR3 is TGTGCCAGCAGTGGACGCGGGTTGGACAGACCTGGAAACACCATATATTTT. Protein: CASSGRGLDRPGNTIYF.

This clone is a singleton in its sample. CDR3 region: CASSLQGMGSSYNEQFF. The CDR3 DNA reads TGCGCCAGCAGCTTACAAGGAATGGGGAGCTCCTACAATGAGCAGTTCTTC. The V and J genes are TRBV5-1 and TRBJ2-1; D possibly corresponds to TRBD2 (5 bases). CDR3 length: 17 amino acids. The germline CDR1 and CDR2 sequences are SGHRS and YFSETQ. With 2 bases removed from V and 0 bases from J, the gap between germline ends came to 15 bases.

This rearrangement joins TRBV28 to TRBJ2-1; unclear D gene. The V end lost 3 bases, the J end lost 7 bases, and 4 bases lay between the germline ends. This CDR3 region has 11 residues. Germline CDR1 and CDR2: MDHEN and SYDVKM. CDR3 coding DNA: TGTGCCAGCAGTTTGAGGAATGAGCAGTTCTTC. It encodes CASSLRNEQFF.

The chain links TRBV5-1 to TRBJ2-5; the match to TRBD1 covers 7 bases. The CDR3 extends over 14 amino acids. CDR1 is SGHRS and CDR2 is YFSETQ in the germline V gene. J gave up 5 bases and V 3 bases, and 7 bases lay outside the gene matches. The CDR3 region has the DNA TGCGCCAGCAGCTCGGGACAGATCCAGGAGACCCAGTACTTC. It yields the protein CASSSGQIQETQYF.

CDR3: CASEGLAETAGAYNEQFF. The DNA of the CDR3 is TGTGCCAGTGAGGGACTAGCGGAAACGGCTGGCGCCTACAATGAGCAGTTCTTC. This chain links TRBV19 with TRBJ2-1; 11 positions match TRBD2. J was trimmed by 2 bases and V by 8 bases; bases with no gene match: 14. Germline-derived CDR1 and CDR2 are LNHDA and SQIVND (reference sequence). The CDR3 contains 18 residues.

The chain carries TRBV7-8 and TRBJ2-7, with 7 bases lining up with TRBD1. With V trimmed by 5 bases and J by 3 bases, 4 bases remained unmatched. CDR1 is SGHVS, CDR2 FQNEAQ, per germline. This CDR3 contains 13 residues. The CDR3 coding sequence is TGTGCCAGCAGCCTAACAGGGGACTACGAGCAGTACTTC. As protein: CASSLTGDYEQYF.

This chain connects TRBV19 to TRBJ2-2; 10 bases are a match to TRBD2. Germline CDR1 and CDR2: LNHDA and SQIVND (reference sequence). This CDR3 contains 15 residues. The J segment lost 6 bases and the V segment lost 2 bases, leaving 3 bases of the junction unmatched. The CDR3 nucleotides read TGTGCCAGTAGTATAAGCGGGAGGGCCCCCGGGGAGCTGTTTTTT. Translating it yields CASSISGRAPGELFF.

The V call is TRBV27, the J call TRBJ1-1; D ambiguous. The germline V gene has CDR1 MNHEY and CDR2 SMNVEV (reference sequence). The CDR3 covers 14 residues. Trimming cost V 0 bases and J 5 bases, with 10 bases left between them. This CDR3 is CASSLSAGGTEAFF. CDR3 DNA sequence: TGTGCCAGCAGTTTATCGGCGGGTGGGACTGAAGCTTTCTTT.

This clone was seen once. The rearrangement joins TRBV9 to TRBJ1-1; D is possibly TRBD1 (5 bases). Germline assignment: CDR1 SGDLS and CDR2 YYNGEE. The CDR3 sequence is 16 residues long. V was shortened by 8 bases and J by 1 base, with 21 bases between the two germline ends. CDR3 DNA sequence: TGTGCCAGGCGGCAGGGCCCCACAGCATGGAACACTGAAGCTTTCTTT. Translated, it gives CARRQGPTAWNTEAFF.

The chain is built from TRBV4-2 and TRBJ2-7; 7 bases line up with TRBD2. CDR1 is LGHNA and CDR2 is YNFKEQ in the germline V gene. V lost 3 bases and J lost 4; bases outside the gene matches: 9. The CDR3 covers 15 residues. In DNA, the CDR3 is TGTGCCAGCAGCCAGAGTTCTAGCGGACAATACGAGCAGTACTTC. This gives the protein CASSQSSSGQYEQYF.

The rearrangement uses TRBV6-5 and TRBJ2-3; tentative D call: TRBD1 (6 bases). V gave up 2 bases and J gave up 6 bases, with 12 bases separating them. This CDR3 region has 14 residues. Germline CDR1 reads MNHEY; CDR2 reads SVGAGI. CDR3 sequence: CASSYGTRGDTQYF. Written as DNA, the CDR3 is TGTGCCAGCAGTTACGGGACACGAGGGGATACGCAGTATTTT.

J is TRBJ2-1 and V is TRBV19, with TRBD2 identical over 7 bases. The CDR3 extends over 16 amino acids. The trim removed 8 bases at V and 3 bases at J, leaving 13 bases unmatched. Germline CDR1 LNHDA, CDR2 SQIVND (reference sequence). The DNA for the CDR3 is TGTGCCAGTGGGGCCCAGGCGGGAGCGTACTACAATGAGCAGTTCTTC. Translated: CASGAQAGAYYNEQFF.

The rearrangement joins TRBV6-1 to TRBJ1-1; 12 nucleotides align to TRBD1. The trim removed 7 bases at V and 4 bases at J, leaving 4 bases unmatched. The germline V gene has CDR1 MNHNS and CDR2 SASEGT. CDR3 length: 14 amino acids. The CDR3 region is CASKRGQGATEAFF. The CDR3 region has the DNA TGTGCCAGCAAGAGGGGACAGGGGGCCACTGAAGCTTTCTTT.

This rearrangement joins TRBV6-5 to TRBJ2-5; D is uncertain. The V and J ends lost 2 bases and 1 base respectively, with 8 bases between them. The CDR3 is made up of 14 amino acids. From germline, CDR1 is MNHEY and CDR2 SVGAGI. CDR3 in amino acids: CASSYLGGQETQYF. The CDR3 DNA follows: TGTGCCAGCAGTTACCTCGGCGGCCAAGAGACCCAGTACTTC.